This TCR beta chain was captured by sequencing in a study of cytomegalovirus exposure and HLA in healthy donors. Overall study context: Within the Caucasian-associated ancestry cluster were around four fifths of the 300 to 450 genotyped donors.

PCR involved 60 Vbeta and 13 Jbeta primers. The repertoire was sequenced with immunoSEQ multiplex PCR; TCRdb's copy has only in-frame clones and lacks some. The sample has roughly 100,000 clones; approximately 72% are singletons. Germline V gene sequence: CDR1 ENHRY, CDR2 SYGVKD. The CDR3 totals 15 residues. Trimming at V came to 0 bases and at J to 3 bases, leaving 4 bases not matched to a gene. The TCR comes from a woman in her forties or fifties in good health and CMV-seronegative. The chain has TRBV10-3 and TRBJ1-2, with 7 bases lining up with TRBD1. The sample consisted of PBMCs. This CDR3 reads CAISESDRDYYGYTF. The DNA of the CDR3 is TGTGCCATCAGTGAGTCCGACAGGGACTACTATGGCTACACCTTC.